Reported below is one T cell receptor (beta chain). Antigen specificity is unknown. This sample stems from a study of radiotherapy plus CTLA-4 blockade in lung cancer. Study context: Objective responses were seen in about a sixth of patients, disease control in roughly 30%.

Sequenced by immunoSEQ multiplex PCR; TCRdb stores in-frame clones only, minus some. The table lists more than 95,000 clones, approximately 80% of them singletons. CDR3 length equals 17 residues. The V and J ends lost 5 bases and 3 bases respectively, with 20 bases between them. Germline V gives CDR1 LNHNV, CDR2 YYDKDF (reference sequence). Study observations and caveats: Among reported predictors of response, early blood T cell clone dynamics with interferon-beta performed best.

The chain links TRBV15 to TRBJ1-5, with a possible D match to TRBD1 (6 bases). Material: peripheral blood, obtained from a patient treated with radiotherapy plus ipilimumab. The source is a human donor with non-small cell lung cancer who had a partial response to radiotherapy plus ipilimumab. The CDR3 coding sequence is TGTGCCACCAGCGGGGGAACAGGGCCCAACCCCAATCAGCCCCAGCATTTT. It translates to CATSGGTGPNPNQPQHF.